This T cell receptor beta chain was recorded in a study of T cells in Graves' hyperthyroidism and ophthalmopathy. Whole-study results and caveats: Prediction of ophthalmopathy progression came a median around 6 months pre-onset.

This clonotype was found a few times. Its matching antigen is unknown. V was cut by 2 bases and J by 0 bases, with 8 bases left in between. The CDR3 length is 15 residues. The V gene's germline CDR1 is MNHNY and CDR2 SVGAGI (reference sequence). RNA transcripts gave rise to amplified TCR beta CDR3 regions. First-round RT-PCR targeting the TCR CDR3 was performed with the HTBI primer set. TCRdb used MiXCR to reprocess the multiplex PCR reads, holding one entry per CDR3 protein. The table records fewer than 650,000 distinct CDR3 sequences, approximately 15% of them present only once. At least 3 on the Clinical Activity Score was recorded for ophthalmopathy patients, who also had NOSPECS grade at least 4 and duration under 3 months.

This TCR derives from a woman aged 18-29 years with Graves' ophthalmopathy. The sequenced material came from blood. The chain couples TRBV6-6 to TRBJ1-3; D call uncertain. CDR3 region: CASSYKYSSGNTIYF. The CDR3 DNA reads TGTGCCAGCAGTTACAAGTACAGCTCTGGAAACACCATATATTTT.